This passage covers 27 T cell receptor beta chains from one sample sequenced in a study of human T cells and chemical hapten exposure. Time point in this sample: patch test 2, 6 weeks after DPC sensitization. Described treatment: therapeutic diphenylcyclopropenone sensitization with weekly scalp DPC. Each CDR3 protein is one row after TCRdb ran MiXCR on the RACE reads. The data contain 110,000 to 150,000 distinct CDR3 sequences, around 11% of them seen just once; the ten biggest clones take up about 1.4%. The sequencing here drew on whole blood, taken in connection with sensitization to the hapten diphenylcyclopropenone (DPC). The receptors originated from a woman in her forties or fifties with alopecia areata. Some clones in this sample may be carry-over from other donors' samples.

This clonotype was seen a few times. The rearrangement links TRBV11-2 to TRBJ2-2; D ambiguous. V was trimmed by 5 bases and J by 0 bases, leaving 7 bases between them. CDR3 length equals 14 residues. Germline V lookup: CDR1 SGHAT, CDR2 FQNNGV. CDR3 nucleotide sequence: TGTGCCAGCAGCCCAAGGCCGAACACCGGGGAGCTGTTTTTT. Protein product: CASSPRPNTGELFF.

This clonotype was counted many times. The rearrangement uses TRBV3-1 and TRBJ1-1; TRBD1 aligns across 8 bases. Germline values: CDR1 LGHDT, CDR2 YNNKEL (reference sequence). The junction had 6 bases not matched to a gene; V was cut back by 5 bases and J by 1 base. The CDR3 is 15 amino acids. CDR3 sequence: CASSKGDRRNTEAFF. CDR3 coding DNA: TGTGCCAGCAGCAAAGGGGACAGGCGGAACACTGAAGCTTTCTTT.

Many counts were recorded for this clonotype. The chain uses TRBV5-1 and TRBJ2-3; the match to TRBD2 covers 9 bases. CDR1 and CDR2 from the germline V gene are SGHRS and YFSETQ. V lost 1 base to trimming and J lost 0 bases; unmatched junction nucleotides: 6. The CDR3 is made up of 17 amino acids. The CDR3 reads CASSLPLAGLSTDTQYF. CDR3 DNA sequence: TGCGCCAGCAGCTTGCCGCTAGCGGGACTTAGCACAGATACGCAGTATTTT.

The CDR3 spells CASSQDRAYGYTF. The CDR3 nucleotides are TGTGCCAGCAGCCAAGACAGGGCCTATGGCTACACCTTC. J is TRBJ1-2 and V is TRBV14, with a possible D match to TRBD1 (5 bases). This CDR3 has 13 amino acids. V was pared by 0 bases and J by 4 bases, with 6 bases between. Germline V gene lookup returns CDR1 SGHDN and CDR2 FVKESK.

This clonotype occurred many times. This chain joins TRBV19 and TRBJ2-2; TRBD1 might be the D (5 bases). There are 15 residues in the CDR3. Trimming cost V 3 bases and J 3 bases, with 11 bases left between them. CDR1 is LNHDA and CDR2 is SQIVND in the germline V gene (reference sequence). The CDR3 DNA sequence: TGTGCCAGTAGTATCTTGGGGCTGGACACCGGGGAGCTGTTTTTT. It encodes CASSILGLDTGELFF.

V usage is TRBV7-2 and J usage is TRBJ2-7, with TRBD1 as a possible D gene (6 bases). The germline V and J ends were trimmed by 5 bases and 4 bases, with 18 bases remaining between them. The CDR3 runs 15 residues. CDR1 is SGHTA, CDR2 FQGNSA, per germline. In nucleotides, the CDR3 is TGTGCCAGCAGCCCCTGGGGGCAGGGGATATACGAGCAGTACTTC. Protein sequence: CASSPWGQGIYEQYF.

The V call is TRBV12-3 or TRBV12-4, the J call TRBJ1-5; D call uncertain. Trimming took off 2 bases at V and 0 bases at J, with 2 bases between the two ends. There are 13 residues in the CDR3. CDR3 residues: CASSLTSNQPQHF. DNA of the CDR3: TGTGCCAGCAGTTTAACTAGCAATCAGCCCCAGCATTTT.

In its sample, this clonotype was seen many times. V usage is TRBV7-3 and J usage is TRBJ2-5; the D is unclear. The germline V gene encodes CDR1 SGHTA and CDR2 FQGTGA. This CDR3 is 12 amino acids long. V was shortened by 5 bases and J by 5 bases, with 9 bases between the two germline ends. The CDR3 loop is CASSRTGETQYF. CDR3 DNA sequence: TGTGCCAGCAGCCGTACCGGGGAGACCCAGTACTTC.

The chain employs TRBV5-1 and TRBJ2-1; D may be TRBD1 or TRBD2 (5 bases each). The germline CDR1 and CDR2 sequences are SGHRS and YFSETQ. The V and J ends lost 0 bases and 9 bases respectively, with 13 bases between them. The CDR3 spans 14 residues. The CDR3 sequence: CASSLDVGTGEQFF. Here the CDR3 DNA reads TGCGCCAGCAGCTTGGATGTCGGGACCGGTGAGCAGTTCTTC.

This clonotype was detected many times. The chain combines TRBV28 with TRBJ2-5; 7 bases map to TRBD2. The V gene's germline CDR1 is MDHEN and CDR2 SYDVKM. The CDR3 contains 12 residues. The ends lost 10 bases at V and 5 bases at J; junction bases unmatched: 7. The DNA of the CDR3 is TGTGCCATCCTAGCGGCGGGGGAGACCCAGTACTTC. The encoded protein is CAILAAGETQYF.

This clonotype was recorded a few times. The chain has TRBV29-1 and TRBJ2-1; TRBD2 matches 7 bases. This CDR3 is built from 13 residues. J lost 4 bases, V lost 3 bases, and 3 bases had no gene match. From germline, CDR1 is SQVTM and CDR2 ANQGSEA. The CDR3 loop is CSVDPAGYNEQFF. In nucleotides, the CDR3 is TGCAGCGTTGACCCAGCGGGGTACAATGAGCAGTTCTTC.

The DNA of the CDR3 is TGTGCCAGCAGAACGGGACTAGCGGACATCTACAATGAGCAGTTCTTC. Protein sequence: CASRTGLADIYNEQFF. The genes are TRBV7-9 and TRBJ2-1; 11 bases map to TRBD2. CDR3 length equals 16 residues. Germline-derived CDR1 and CDR2 are SEHNR and FQNEAQ (reference sequence). Germline trimming cut 6 bases from V and 3 bases from J; bases unmatched to any gene: 7.

This clonotype occurred many times. This chain joins TRBV27 and TRBJ1-1; D is unclear. The CDR3 extends over 13 amino acids. Germline V lookup: CDR1 MNHEY, CDR2 SMNVEV (reference sequence). V gave up 4 bases and J gave up 4 bases, with 10 bases separating them. CDR3: CASSSPWGTEAFF. DNA of the CDR3: TGTGCCAGCAGTTCCCCCTGGGGCACTGAAGCTTTCTTT.

At least ten counts were recorded for this clonotype. The chain has TRBV5-1 and TRBJ1-5; possible D gene TRBD1, 6 bases. The CDR3 sequence is 15 residues long. The V end lost 4 bases, the J end lost 1 base, and 12 bases lay between the germline ends. The germline V gene encodes CDR1 SGHRS and CDR2 YFSETQ. CDR3 residues: CASSRTGTSNQPQHF. The CDR3 region has the DNA TGCGCCAGCAGCCGAACAGGGACGAGCAATCAGCCCCAGCATTTT.

The V gene is TRBV4-1, the J gene TRBJ1-3, with 8 nucleotides matching TRBD1. V shed 0 bases, J shed 5 bases, and the junction held 9 bases outside the gene matches. The length of the CDR3 is 17 residues. CDR1 MGHRA and CDR2 YSYEKL come from the germline V gene. CDR3 in amino acids: CASSQDPTGERRNTIYF. The CDR3 DNA reads TGCGCCAGCAGCCAAGATCCGACAGGGGAGCGCAGAAACACCATATATTTT.

V and J are TRBV20-1 and TRBJ2-7; 9 bases match TRBD2. Germline lookup yields CDR1 DFQATT and CDR2 SNEGSKA (reference sequence). The junction had 4 bases not matched to a gene; V was cut back by 6 bases and J by 1 base. This CDR3 region has 13 residues. Here the CDR3 DNA reads TGCAGTGCCATTAGCGGGAGATCCTACGAGCAGTACTTC. Translation: CSAISGRSYEQYF.

This clonotype was observed a few times. The genes are TRBV11-1 and TRBJ2-1; 7 bases align to TRBD2. Germline V CDR1 and CDR2: SGHAT, FQDESV (reference sequence). The ends lost 1 base at V and 4 bases at J; junction bases unmatched: 13. The length of the CDR3 is 18 residues. The CDR3 here is CASSLEALGGGFYNEQFF. The DNA for the CDR3 is TGTGCCAGCAGCTTAGAGGCCCTCGGGGGAGGGTTTTACAATGAGCAGTTCTTC.

This clonotype was observed a few times. The V call is TRBV24-1, the J call TRBJ2-5; tentatively, D is TRBD1 (5 bases). The CDR3 runs 13 residues. Per germline, CDR1 KGHDR and CDR2 SFDVKD. The V end was cut by 6 bases, the J end by 5 bases, with 12 bases between. The CDR3 DNA reads as TGTGCCACCAGTCCAGGGCCTCCGGAGACCCAGTACTTC. It is translated as CATSPGPPETQYF.

This clonotype was counted a few times. The V call is TRBV5-5, the J call TRBJ1-1; D gene uncertain. Trimming removed 4 bases at V and 0 bases at J, with 4 bases between. The germline V gene has CDR1 SGHKS and CDR2 YYEKEE (reference sequence). The CDR3 covers 12 residues. The CDR3 DNA reads as TGTGCCAGCAGCCCCATGAACACTGAAGCTTTCTTT. This encodes CASSPMNTEAFF.

This chain joins TRBV7-3 and TRBJ2-1; D may match TRBD1 or TRBD2 (5 bases each). Trimming removed 2 bases from V and 6 bases from J, with 17 bases in between. Germline V gene lookup returns CDR1 SGHTA and CDR2 FQGTGA. CDR3 size: 16 residues. The chain's CDR3 is CASSLGTLSSGNEQFF. Here the CDR3 DNA reads TGTGCCAGCAGCTTAGGGACCCTTTCCAGCGGCAATGAGCAGTTCTTC.

In DNA, the CDR3 is TGTGCCAGCAGAGGAGTAGCGGGTGGGGTGGCAGATACGCAGTATTTT. Its protein product is CASRGVAGGVADTQYF. This rearrangement joins TRBV6-1 to TRBJ2-3; 7 bases line up with TRBD2. CDR1 and CDR2 from the germline V gene are MNHNS and SASEGT. J lost 4 bases, V lost 6 bases, and 13 bases had no gene match. There are 16 residues in the CDR3.

Comment on this clonotype: This may be a read error, as it is one base from a much larger clone. This chain joins TRBV3-1 and TRBJ2-7; the match to TRBD2 covers 8 bases. There are 16 residues in the CDR3. The germline CDR1 and CDR2 sequences are LGHDT and YNNKEL (reference sequence). The CDR3 region is CASSQTSSGPSYELYF. CDR3 nucleotides: TGTGCCAGCAGCCAGACATCTAGCGGGCCCTCCTACGAGCTGTACTTC.

The chain couples TRBV9 to TRBJ1-3; D might be TRBD1 (6 bases). The germline CDR1 and CDR2 sequences are SGDLS and YYNGEE. The CDR3 covers 14 residues. V lost 0 bases and J 3 bases, leaving 7 bases between the germline ends. The CDR3 DNA reads TGTGCCAGCAGCGTAGGACAGGATGGAAACACCATATATTTT. It codes for CASSVGQDGNTIYF.

This clonotype has a count of ten or more. The V and J genes are TRBV12-3 or TRBV12-4 and TRBJ2-7, with TRBD2 matching 7 bases. Losses at the gene ends were 6 bases for V and 5 bases for J; bases not matched to a gene: 13. The CDR3 length is 15 residues. CDR3 nucleotides: TGTGCCAGCAGCCGGCGGGGAGGGAGAATCCACGAGCAGTACTTC. Protein sequence: CASSRRGGRIHEQYF.

There are a few counts of this clonotype. The CDR3: CASTRAREAFF. As DNA, the CDR3 is TGTGCCAGCACCCGGGCCCGTGAAGCTTTCTTT. The chain links TRBV6-2 or TRBV6-3 to TRBJ1-1; D unresolved. CDR3 size: 11 residues. Germline CDR1 and CDR2: MNHEY and SVGEGT. V lost 7 bases to trimming and J lost 7 bases, with 10 bases between them.

The chain carries TRBV10-3 and TRBJ2-7; TRBD2 aligns across 13 bases. This CDR3 has 14 amino acids. CDR1 ENHRY and CDR2 SYGVKD come from the germline V gene. V shed 6 bases and J 6 bases; nucleotides not matched to a gene: 5. DNA of the CDR3: TGTGCCATCAGCGGACTAGCGGGAGTCTCCGAGCAGTACTTC. Translating it yields CAISGLAGVSEQYF.

The chain recombines TRBV6-5 with TRBJ2-1, with D perhaps matching TRBD2 (6 bases). Germline V gene data show CDR1 as MNHEY and CDR2 as SVGAGI. The CDR3 runs to 15 residues. Trimming shortened V by 7 bases and J by 0 bases, and 13 bases separated the two germline ends. CDR3 residues: CASTRAGSSYNEQFF. CDR3 DNA sequence: TGTGCCAGCACAAGAGCCGGGAGCTCCTACAATGAGCAGTTCTTC.